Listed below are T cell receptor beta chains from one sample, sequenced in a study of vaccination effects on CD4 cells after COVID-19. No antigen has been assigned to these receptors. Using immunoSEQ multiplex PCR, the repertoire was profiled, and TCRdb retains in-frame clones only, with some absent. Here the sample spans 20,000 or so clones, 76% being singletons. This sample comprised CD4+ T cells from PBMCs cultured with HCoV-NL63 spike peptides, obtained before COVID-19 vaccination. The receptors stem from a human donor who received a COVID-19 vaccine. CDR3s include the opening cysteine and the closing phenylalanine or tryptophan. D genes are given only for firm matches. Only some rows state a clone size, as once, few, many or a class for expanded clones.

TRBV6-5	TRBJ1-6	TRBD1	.	CASTPVVGGNSPLHF	TGTGCCAGCACCCCGGTAGTAGGGGGCAATTCACCCCTCCACTTT
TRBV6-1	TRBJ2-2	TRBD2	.	CASSELAGGSGELFF	TGTGCCAGCAGTGAACTAGCGGGGGGCTCCGGGGAGCTGTTTTTT
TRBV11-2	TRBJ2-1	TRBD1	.	CASSLGGTGAFSYNEQFF	TGTGCCAGCAGCTTAGGGGGGACAGGGGCATTTTCCTACAATGAGCAGTTCTTC
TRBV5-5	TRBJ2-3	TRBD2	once	CASSPPTSGGTDTQYF	TGTGCCAGCAGCCCCCCTACTAGCGGGGGGACAGATACGCAGTATTTT
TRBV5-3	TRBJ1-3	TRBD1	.	CARSCDRASGNTIYF	TGTGCCAGAAGCTGTGACAGGGCCTCTGGAAACACCATATATTTT
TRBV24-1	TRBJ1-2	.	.	CATREGHNPLYGYTF	TGTGCCACCAGAGAGGGACACAATCCCCTCTATGGCTACACCTTC
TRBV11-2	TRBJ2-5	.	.	CASSLLRNYQETQYF	TGTGCCAGCAGCTTACTCAGAAATTACCAAGAGACCCAGTACTTC
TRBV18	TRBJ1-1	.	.	CASSPQPETEAFF	TGTGCCAGCTCACCACAGCCCGAGACTGAAGCTTTCTTT
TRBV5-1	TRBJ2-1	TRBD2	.	CASSPRTSGSYNEQFF	TGCGCCAGCAGCCCCCGGACTAGCGGTTCCTACAATGAGCAGTTCTTC
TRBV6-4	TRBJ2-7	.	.	CARGQTPYEQYF	TGTGCCAGAGGACAGACCCCCTACGAGCAGTACTTC
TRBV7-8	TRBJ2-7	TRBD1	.	CASSMKRTGREQYF	TGTGCCAGCAGCATGAAGCGGACAGGGCGGGAGCAGTACTTC
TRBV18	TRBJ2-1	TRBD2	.	CASSPAGGGSGSEQFF	TGTGCCAGCTCACCAGCTGGCGGGGGGAGTGGAAGTGAGCAGTTCTTC
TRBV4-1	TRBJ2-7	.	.	CASSQVNLIQMDEQYF	TGCGCCAGCAGCCAAGTGAACCTTATCCAAATGGACGAGCAGTACTTC
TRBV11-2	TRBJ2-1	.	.	CASSPRTGGGNEQFF	TGTGCCAGCAGCCCTCGCACAGGGGGGGGCAATGAGCAGTTCTTC
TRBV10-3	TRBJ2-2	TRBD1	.	CAISEDRARELFF	TGTGCCATCAGTGAGGACAGGGCGAGGGAGCTGTTTTTT